The subject of this entry is one TCR beta chain. The CDR3 extends over 17 amino acids. Germline CDR1 and CDR2: MNHEY and SVGAGI. V lost 3 bases and J lost 5; bases outside the gene matches: 11. This sample was included in a study of low-dose radiotherapy and immunotherapy resistance in tumors. Specified time point: after trial treatment. Treatment specified: LDRT plus nivolumab, ipilimumab, low-dose cyclophosphamide and aspirin (RACIN trial). cDNA synthesis used a TRAV/TRBV-specific primer set for both chains. With a constant-region primer and a V-primer adapter, TCRs were subjected to 20 PCR cycles of amplification. MiXCR, run by TCRdb on the reads, gives a single entry per CDR3 protein. The sample lists around 84,000 distinct CDR3 sequences, around 17% occurring once.

This receptor was identified in a male donor with prostate cancer. The material was PBMCs, obtained after low-dose radiotherapy plus immunotherapy. V usage is TRBV6-5 and J usage is TRBJ1-2; 11 positions match TRBD1. The CDR3 nucleotides are TGTGCCAGCAGTTATTCGGCCTTAGGACAGGGGGCGTATGGCTACACCTTC. Translated: CASSYSALGQGAYGYTF.